This TCR beta chain was obtained from a study of cytotoxic CD8 clonotypes in ibrutinib-treated CLL. Background on the study: Enrolment comprised around 11 relapsed/refractory and more than 14 treatment-naive patients; 17 to 18 were IGHV unmutated. When averaged across all of the samples, the counts came to 255,043 productive templates and about 95,000 productive rearrangements. Investigators collected response samples after a median about twelve months of treatment, range 6 to 36.

Generated by immunoSEQ multiplex PCR, the TCRdb table keeps only in-frame clones and is missing some. The sample shows about 76,000 clones, roughly 84% of them seen only once. Germline CDR1 and CDR2: SGHDT and YYEEEE. The CDR3 covers 13 residues. The germline V and J ends were trimmed by 4 bases and 2 bases, with 10 bases remaining between them. The receptor's source is a human donor with chronic lymphocytic leukemia. The starting material was PBMCs, obtained before ibrutinib treatment. This chain uses TRBV5-6 with TRBJ2-7; D gene unclear. CDR3 DNA sequence: TGTGCCAGCAGCCCCCATACTACCTACGAGCAGTACTTC. It yields the protein CASSPHTTYEQYF.